This T cell receptor (beta chain) originates from a study of breast tumors, draining lymph nodes, adjacent tissues (dated by TCRdb to the mid-2010s). About the full investigation: The study compared TCR beta repertoires across tumor, adjacent nontumor tissue and axillary lymph nodes from breast cancer patients. In human breast cancer, the study set out to assess how tumor, surrounding tissue and draining lymph node repertoires relate to one another and whether T cells might be exchanged between them. Broader findings and caveats from the paper: The conclusion that tumor T cells originate in lymph nodes was presented as consistent with a hypothesis rather than as directly demonstrated. A scenario in which most tumor T cells derive from the lymph node and then expand within tumor tissue was judged to be consistent with the data. Tumor and nontumor tissue repertoires were significantly more similar in luminal-like than in basal-like breast cancer. Tumor T-cell repertoires showed less diversity than lymph node repertoires and more diversity than nontumor tissue repertoires, and tumor T-cell repertoires showed preferential V and J gene usage.

The adjacent samples were made up of nontumor breast tissue that surrounded the tumor. Reading from cysteine to phenylalanine, the CDR3 counts 14 amino acids. Only CDR3 DNA is held: 42 bases, read in frame from base 1. The germline V and J ends show losses of 2 bases and 7 bases respectively, and no gene match explains 6 bases of the junction. CDR1 and CDR2 were assigned from the germline V gene (reference sequence) as GTSNPN and SVGIG. Sequencing took place on an Illumina HiSeq 2000. Multiplex PCR amplification was used to build the TCR beta chain libraries. High-throughput sequencing was used to analyze the amplified TCR beta chain products. Using fastp trimming at Q25 and MiXCR clonotype assembly, TCRdb reanalyzed the public sequencing data and kept in-frame beta chains. A single entry per CDR3 protein holds the most common genes and DNA from its merged rows. The sample table contains tens of thousands of distinct CDR3 sequences; only one count was recorded for almost 70% of them. The ten largest clones represent less than 25% of the sample.

This clonotype is medium-sized (0.01 to 0.1%). What this receptor recognizes is not known. No base qualities exist here, and no much larger clone lies one base off it. The specimen sequenced was tumor-adjacent breast tissue. This clonotype was obtained from a female donor with breast cancer. Some clones in this sample may be carry-over from other donors' samples. This chain is built from TRBV30 and TRBJ2-1; 9 of the junction bases match TRBD2. The encoded CDR3 is CAWSYSGSFNEQFF. The DNA sequence is given as TGTGCCTGGAGTTATAGCGGGAGTTTTAATGAGCAGTTCTTC.